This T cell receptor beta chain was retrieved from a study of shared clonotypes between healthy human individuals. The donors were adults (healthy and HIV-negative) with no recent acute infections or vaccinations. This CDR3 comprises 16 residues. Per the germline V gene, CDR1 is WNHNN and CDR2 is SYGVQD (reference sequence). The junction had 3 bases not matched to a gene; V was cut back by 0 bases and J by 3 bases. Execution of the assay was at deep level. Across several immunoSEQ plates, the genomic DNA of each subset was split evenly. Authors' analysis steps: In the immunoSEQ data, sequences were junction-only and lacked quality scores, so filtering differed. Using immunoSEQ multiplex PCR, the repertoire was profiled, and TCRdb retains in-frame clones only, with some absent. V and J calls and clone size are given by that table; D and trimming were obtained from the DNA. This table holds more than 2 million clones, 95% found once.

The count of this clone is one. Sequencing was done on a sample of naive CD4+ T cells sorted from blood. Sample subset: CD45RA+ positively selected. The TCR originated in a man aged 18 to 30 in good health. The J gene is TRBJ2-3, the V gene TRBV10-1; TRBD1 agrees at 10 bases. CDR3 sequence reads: CASSESRQGATDTQYF. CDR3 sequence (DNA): TGCGCCAGCAGTGAGTCGAGACAGGGGGCTACAGATACGCAGTATTTT.